This T cell receptor (beta chain) was obtained from a study of radiation and T cells in renal cell carcinoma. Study-wide results and caveats: Pretreatment tumor biopsies were lacking, so baseline clonotypes are unknown.

The V gene lost 5 bases and the J gene lost 8 bases, with 15 bases spanning the gap. The CDR3 extends over 13 amino acids. The V gene's germline CDR1 is MDHEN and CDR2 SYDVKM. Some clones are missing from TCRdb's copy, which holds only in-frame ones; the method was immunoSEQ multiplex PCR. The sample consists of about 77,000 clones, 70% to 90% of them appearing once. Time point denoted: blood 4 weeks post-SBRT, at nephrectomy. As for treatment: 15 Gy SBRT to primary tumor, nephrectomy 4 weeks later. Remarks on this clone: The antigen remains undetermined.

The rearrangement uses TRBV28 and TRBJ1-1, with a possible D match to TRBD1 (6 bases). This specimen was blood, taken from a patient whose treatment included radiotherapy and nephrectomy. The TCR comes from a woman aged 55-69 years with renal cell carcinoma. CDR3 amino acids: CASSRLGTPEAFF. The CDR3 coding sequence is TGTGCCAGCAGTCGACTGGGGACACCCGAAGCTTTCTTT.